This entry features one TCR beta chain sequence. The antigen is unknown. J was trimmed by 3 bases and V by 8 bases; bases with no gene match: 6. Germline V gives CDR1 MNHEY, CDR2 SVGAGI. The CDR3 runs 14 residues. This sample is part of a study of cytomegalovirus exposure and HLA in healthy donors. Overall study results and limits: Several of the most significant clusters appeared, in a later analysis, to be linked to common viral pathogens. Productive status was seen about 87% or about 30% of the time for most TCR beta V segments in an earlier analysis. Most TCR sequences were uncommon, yet certain public TCRs appeared in many donors. Specific recognition of CMV antigens was confirmed in vitro for a few chains (all CMV-associated).

Amplification used 60 Vbeta primers and 13 Jbeta primers. Sequencing was performed with immunoSEQ multiplex PCR; in TCRdb, only in-frame clones are kept and a portion is missing. The sample carries some 130,000 clones, around 72% recorded once. The J gene is TRBJ2-2, the V gene TRBV6-5, with 7 bases matching TRBD2. The clonotype comes from a young woman in good health and CMV-seronegative. Sequenced material: PBMCs. In DNA form, the CDR3 reads TGTGCCAGCGGCGGGACTATTGACACCGGGGAGCTGTTTTTT. Encoded protein: CASGGTIDTGELFF.